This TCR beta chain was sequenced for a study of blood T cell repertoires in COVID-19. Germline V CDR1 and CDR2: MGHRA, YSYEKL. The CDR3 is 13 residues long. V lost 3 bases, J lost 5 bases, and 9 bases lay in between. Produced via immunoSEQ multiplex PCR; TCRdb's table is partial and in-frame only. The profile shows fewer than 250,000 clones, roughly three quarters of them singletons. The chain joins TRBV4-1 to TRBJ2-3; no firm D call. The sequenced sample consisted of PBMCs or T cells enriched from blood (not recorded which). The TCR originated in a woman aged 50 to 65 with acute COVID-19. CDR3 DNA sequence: TGCGCCAGCAGCCACCCTCAGGAAGATACGCAGTATTTT. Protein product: CASSHPQEDTQYF.